This T cell receptor (beta chain) is drawn from a study of T cell repertoires in cytomegalovirus infection. About the research overall: Both a matching HLA type and CMV infection were indicated by public TCR beta signatures. Study-wide points: Cumulative frequency of public TCR beta families picked out carriers of CMV plus the relevant HLA. The ex vivo response was dominated by HLA-C-restricted CMV-specific TCR beta clonotypes.

Concerning this clonotype: Its antigen is as yet unknown.

The CDR3 is made up of 10 amino acids. V shed 1 base and J shed 3 bases, with 0 bases lying between them. Per the germline V gene, CDR1 is GTSNPN and CDR2 is SVGIG (reference sequence). A single record per CDR3 protein comes from TCRdb applying MiXCR to the reads. The profile shows about 530,000 distinct CDR3 sequences, more than 25% of them singletons. This receptor was taken from a human donor in good health (CMV status not recorded). Some clones in this sample may be carry-over from other donors' samples. Sequenced: PBMCs. The J gene is TRBJ1-2, the V gene TRBV30, with D unclear. The CDR3 reads CAWSDYGYTF. CDR3 DNA: TGTGCCTGGAGTGACTATGGCTACACCTTC. Using reference TRBV30 and TRBJ1-2 for the parts outside the CDR3, the full variable domain is SQTIHQWPATLVQPVGSPLSLECTVEGTSNPNLYWYRQAAGRGLQLLFYSVGIGQISSEVPQNLSASRPQDRQFILSSKKLLLSDSGFYLCAWSDYGYTFGSGTRLTVV.